These T cell receptor beta chains were read from a single sample in a study of cytomegalovirus exposure and HLA in healthy donors. Assay used: immunoSEQ multiplex PCR; TCRdb lists only in-frame clones, some missing. Seen here are approximately 220,000 clones, around nine tenths observed once, and the top ten hold less than 3%. The sample comprised PBMCs. These receptors all stem from a man aged 18 to 30 in good health and CMV-seronegative. Each CDR3 is given with its conserved first and last residue. Clone size is not always given. Where it is, it says once, few, many or a class for expanded clones.

>NA|TRBV7-3|TRBJ2-1
CASSLDLAGRDEQFF
>NA|TRBV27|TRBJ2-2
CASSLWGRAFAGELFF
>NA|TRBV5-6|TRBJ2-1
CASSFRDYPSNEQFF
>NA|TRBV20-1|TRBJ2-7
CSALGVYEQYF
>few|TRBV6-5|TRBJ2-7
CASGQSYEQYF
>NA|TRBV9|TRBJ2-1
CASSVGSGSSYNEQFF
>once|TRBV5-1|TRBJ1-4
CASSWDRGKEKLFF
>NA|TRBV5-6|TRBJ2-2
CASSFQGGGELFF
>NA|TRBV5-1|TRBJ2-3
CASSSGLAGVTTDTQYF
>NA|TRBV4-1|TRBJ2-5
CASSQDQTRGPRTQYF
>NA|TRBV15|TRBJ1-5
CAVQTGTDQPQHF
>NA|TRBV9|TRBJ2-2
CASSVGEGYTGELFF
>few|TRBV27|TRBJ2-7
CASSFLGPYEQYF
>NA|TRBV4-1|TRBJ2-7
CASSQDTREVYEQYF
>NA|TRBV18|TRBJ2-5
CASSRDRGQETQYF
>NA|TRBV9|TRBJ2-3
CASSEYGQGTPTDTQYF
>NA|TRBV7-9|TRBJ2-7
CASSLGQYTYEQYF
>NA|TRBV30|TRBJ2-7
CAWSERGYEQYF
>NA|TRBV7-3|TRBJ2-2
CASSPGLAGGVGELFF
>NA|TRBV4-2|TRBJ2-1
CASSQSWASGAWDEQFF
>NA|TRBV5-1|TRBJ2-1
CASSLDRGITLFF
>NA|TRBV14|TRBJ2-3
CASSLRQGSTDTQYF
>NA|TRBV25-1|TRBJ2-5
CASSGEAGGIQETQYF
>NA|TRBV28|TRBJ1-1
CASPGQMNTEAFF
>NA|TRBV4-3|TRBJ2-7
CASSKGTGGNEQYF
>NA|TRBV6-1|TRBJ1-6
CASSSTGYNSPLHF
>NA|TRBV11-3|TRBJ2-5
CASSLGLVGATQYF
>NA|TRBV7-2|TRBJ1-3
CASSFGQLSSGNTIYF
>once|TRBV5-1|TRBJ1-6
CASSLQGAWDNSPLHF
>NA|TRBV4-1|TRBJ1-4
CASSQDGHPYEKLFF
>NA|TRBV4-3|TRBJ2-7
CASSQEFDRLYEQYF
>NA|TRBV5-6|TRBJ2-1
CASSQYGTVILF
>NA|TRBV7-2|TRBJ2-3
CASSFGRGGADTQYF
>NA|TRBV2|TRBJ1-6
CASSEGAGGNSPLHF
>NA|TRBV5-1|TRBJ1-1
CASSPQALNTEAFF
>once|TRBV5-6|TRBJ2-5
CASSLVGETQYF
>NA|TRBV2|TRBJ2-5
CASSDSGGRETQYF
>NA|TRBV4-1|TRBJ1-1
CASSQVGGTEAFF
>NA|TRBV4-2|TRBJ2-5
CASRWSEEETQYF
>NA|TRBV15|TRBJ2-5
CATSSPLMTQYF
>NA|TRBV28|TRBJ1-2
CASSLLERTGPHGYTF
>NA|TRBV19|TRBJ2-7
CASSTEAGPTYEQYF
>once|TRBV27|TRBJ1-3
CASSFAGPGNTIYF
>NA|TRBV5-1|TRBJ1-1
CASSPPGGGTEAFF
>NA|TRBV29-1|TRBJ1-1
CSAPSEGGNTEAFF
>NA|TRBV18|TRBJ2-1
CASSPTGHQGNEQFF
>NA|TRBV7-9|TRBJ2-4
CASRPPLRLAGHGDIQYF
>NA|TRBV6-6|TRBJ2-4
CASSSQGQAKNIQYF
>NA|TRBV5-1|TRBJ2-7
CASSLGLALVYEQYF
>NA|TRBV7-3|TRBJ2-1
CASPGGRQFF
>NA|TRBV30|TRBJ2-7
CAWSIGTGFHEQYF
>NA|TRBV7-3|TRBJ2-2
CASSQTGTANTGELFF
>NA|TRBV6-4|TRBJ2-3
CASSGSAGTDTQYF
>NA|TRBV19|TRBJ1-6
CASSIRSRGADSPLHF
>NA|TRBV5-1|TRBJ2-1
CASSLVGPGQDEQFF